The source of this T cell receptor (beta chain) is a study of technical replicates of blood from several donors. V was pared by 3 bases and J by 6 bases, with 15 bases between. CDR3 length equals 15 residues. Looked up from germline, CDR1 is MDHEN and CDR2 is SYDVKM. Assay used: immunoSEQ multiplex PCR; TCRdb lists only in-frame clones, some missing. The sample includes under 100,000 clones, 96% of them seen just once. The material sequenced was T cells isolated from PBMCs. The sequence was obtained from a human donor in good health. The chain combines TRBV28 with TRBJ2-4, with D tentatively TRBD2 (6 bases). CDR3 residues: CASSLEGLQRNIQYF. For the CDR3, the DNA is TGTGCCAGCAGTTTGGAGGGGCTACAGCGAAACATTCAGTACTTC.